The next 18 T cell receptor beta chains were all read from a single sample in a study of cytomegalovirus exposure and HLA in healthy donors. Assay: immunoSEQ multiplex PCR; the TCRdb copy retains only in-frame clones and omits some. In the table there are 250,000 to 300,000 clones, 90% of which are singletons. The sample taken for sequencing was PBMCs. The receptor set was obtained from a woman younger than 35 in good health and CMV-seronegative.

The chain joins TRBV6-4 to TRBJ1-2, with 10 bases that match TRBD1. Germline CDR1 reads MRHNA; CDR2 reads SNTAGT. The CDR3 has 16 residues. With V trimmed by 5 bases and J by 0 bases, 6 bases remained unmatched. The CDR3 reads CASSRTGGRSNYGYTF. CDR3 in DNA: TGTGCCAGCAGTAGGACAGGGGGACGGTCTAACTATGGCTACACCTTC.

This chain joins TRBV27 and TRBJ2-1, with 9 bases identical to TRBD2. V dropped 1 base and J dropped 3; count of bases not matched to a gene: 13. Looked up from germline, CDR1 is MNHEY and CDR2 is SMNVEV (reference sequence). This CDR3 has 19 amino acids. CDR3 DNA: TGTGCCAGCAGTTTATTTCTACCTCTTAGCGGGGGTCTCTACAATGAGCAGTTCTTC. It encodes CASSLFLPLSGGLYNEQFF.

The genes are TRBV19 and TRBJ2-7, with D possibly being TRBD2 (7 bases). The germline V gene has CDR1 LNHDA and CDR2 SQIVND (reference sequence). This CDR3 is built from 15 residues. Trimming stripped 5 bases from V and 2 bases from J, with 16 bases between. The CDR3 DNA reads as TGTGCCAGTAGTGACACGCGGGGGCAAGCCTACGAGCAGTACTTC. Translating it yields CASSDTRGQAYEQYF.

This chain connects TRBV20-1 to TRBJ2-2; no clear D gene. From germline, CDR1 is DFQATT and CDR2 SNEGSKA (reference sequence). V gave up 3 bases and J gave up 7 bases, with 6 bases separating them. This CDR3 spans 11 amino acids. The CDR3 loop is CSASKLGELFF. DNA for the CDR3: TGCAGTGCTAGTAAACTCGGGGAGCTGTTTTTT.

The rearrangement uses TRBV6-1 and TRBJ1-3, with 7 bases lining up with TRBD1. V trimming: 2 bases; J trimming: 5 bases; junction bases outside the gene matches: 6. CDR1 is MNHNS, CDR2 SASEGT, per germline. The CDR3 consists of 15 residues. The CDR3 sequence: CASSEQGVYRNTIYF. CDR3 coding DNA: TGTGCCAGCAGTGAACAGGGGGTGTACAGAAACACCATATATTTT.

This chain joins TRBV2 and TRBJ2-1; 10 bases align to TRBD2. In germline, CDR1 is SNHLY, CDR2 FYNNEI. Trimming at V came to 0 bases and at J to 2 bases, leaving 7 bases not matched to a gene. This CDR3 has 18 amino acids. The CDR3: CASSEALWLAGAYNEQFF. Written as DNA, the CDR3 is TGTGCCAGCAGTGAAGCGCTTTGGCTAGCGGGGGCCTACAATGAGCAGTTCTTC. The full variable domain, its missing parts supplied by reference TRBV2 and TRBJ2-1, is EPEVTQTPSHQVTQMGQEVILRCVPISNHLYFYWYRQILGQKVEFLVSFYNNEISEKSEIFDDQFSVERPDGSNFTLKIRSTKLEDSAMYFCASSEALWLAGAYNEQFFGPGTRLTVL.

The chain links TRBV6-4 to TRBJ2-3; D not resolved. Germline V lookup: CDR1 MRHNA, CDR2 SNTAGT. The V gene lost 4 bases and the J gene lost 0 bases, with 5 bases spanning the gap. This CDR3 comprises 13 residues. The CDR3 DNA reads TGTGCCAGCAGTGCCCCAAGCACAGATACGCAGTATTTT. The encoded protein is CASSAPSTDTQYF.

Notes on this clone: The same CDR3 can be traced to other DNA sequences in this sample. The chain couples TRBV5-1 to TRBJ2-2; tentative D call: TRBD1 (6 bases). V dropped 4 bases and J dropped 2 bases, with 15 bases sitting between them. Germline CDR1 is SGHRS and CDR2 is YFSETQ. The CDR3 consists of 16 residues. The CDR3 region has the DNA TGCGCCAGCAGCCCTCCCACCGGGACAAACACCGGGGAGCTGTTTTTT. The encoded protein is CASSPPTGTNTGELFF.

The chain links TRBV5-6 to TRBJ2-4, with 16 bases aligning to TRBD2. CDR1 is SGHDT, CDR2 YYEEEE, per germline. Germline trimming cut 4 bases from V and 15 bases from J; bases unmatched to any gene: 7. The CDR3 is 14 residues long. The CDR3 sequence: CASSTGLAGGPGYF. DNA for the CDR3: TGTGCCAGCAGCACGGGACTAGCGGGGGGGCCGGGGTACTTC.

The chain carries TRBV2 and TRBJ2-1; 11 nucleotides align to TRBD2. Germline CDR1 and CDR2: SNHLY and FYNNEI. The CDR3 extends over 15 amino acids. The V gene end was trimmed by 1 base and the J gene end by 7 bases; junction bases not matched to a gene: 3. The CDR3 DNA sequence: TGTGCCAGCAGTGAAGGTACTAGCGGGGGAAATGAGCAGTTCTTC. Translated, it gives CASSEGTSGGNEQFF.

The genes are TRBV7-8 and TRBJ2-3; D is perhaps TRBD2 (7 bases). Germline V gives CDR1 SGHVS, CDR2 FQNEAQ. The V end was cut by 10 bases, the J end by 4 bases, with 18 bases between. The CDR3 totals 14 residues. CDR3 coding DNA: TGTGCCACTCTCAAGGGGGGGGTCCCAGATACGCAGTATTTT. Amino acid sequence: CATLKGGVPDTQYF.

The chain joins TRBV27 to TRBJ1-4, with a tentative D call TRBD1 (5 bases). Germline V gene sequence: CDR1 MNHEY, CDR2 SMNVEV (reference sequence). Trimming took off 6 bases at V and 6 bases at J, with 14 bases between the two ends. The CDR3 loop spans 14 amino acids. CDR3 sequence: CASSTRDRYEKLFF. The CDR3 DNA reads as TGTGCCAGCAGCACCAGAGACAGATATGAAAAACTGTTTTTT.

This chain's CDR3 is CASSSRRGGRTETQYF. The CDR3 nucleotides read TGTGCCAGTAGTTCCCGTCGGGGGGGCCGGACAGAGACCCAGTACTTC. The J gene is TRBJ2-5, the V gene TRBV19; 8 bases map to TRBD2. CDR1 and CDR2 from the germline V gene are LNHDA and SQIVND (reference sequence). This CDR3 is built from 16 residues. V was pared by 5 bases and J by 4 bases, with 12 bases of the junction left unmatched.

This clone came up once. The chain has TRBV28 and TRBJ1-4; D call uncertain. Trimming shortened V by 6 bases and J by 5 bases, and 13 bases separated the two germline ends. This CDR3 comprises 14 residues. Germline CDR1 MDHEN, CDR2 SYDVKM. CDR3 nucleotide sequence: TGTGCCAGCAGCTCGGGTGACGGGAATGAAAAACTGTTTTTT. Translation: CASSSGDGNEKLFF.

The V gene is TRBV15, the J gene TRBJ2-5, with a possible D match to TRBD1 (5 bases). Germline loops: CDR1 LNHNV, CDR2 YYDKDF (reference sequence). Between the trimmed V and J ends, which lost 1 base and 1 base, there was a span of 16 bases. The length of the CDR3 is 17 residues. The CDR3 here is CATSRAEVTEIQETQYF. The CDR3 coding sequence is TGTGCCACCAGCAGAGCCGAAGTGACAGAAATCCAAGAGACCCAGTACTTC.

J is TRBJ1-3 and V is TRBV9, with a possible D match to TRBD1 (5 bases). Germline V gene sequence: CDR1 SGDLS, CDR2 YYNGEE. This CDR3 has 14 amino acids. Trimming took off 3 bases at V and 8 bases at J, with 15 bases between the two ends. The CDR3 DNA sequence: TGTGCCAGCAGCGCATCGATTAAAGGGGACACCATATATTTT. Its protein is CASSASIKGDTIYF.

The CDR3 DNA follows: TGCGCCAGCAGCTTGAGCTTAGAGGGGGCTGAAGCTTTCTTT. Translated, it gives CASSLSLEGAEAFF. The chain has TRBV5-1 and TRBJ1-1, with D possibly TRBD1 on 6 matching bases. The V gene lost 1 base and the J gene lost 6 bases, with 13 bases spanning the gap. Germline CDR1 SGHRS, CDR2 YFSETQ. The CDR3 contains 14 residues.

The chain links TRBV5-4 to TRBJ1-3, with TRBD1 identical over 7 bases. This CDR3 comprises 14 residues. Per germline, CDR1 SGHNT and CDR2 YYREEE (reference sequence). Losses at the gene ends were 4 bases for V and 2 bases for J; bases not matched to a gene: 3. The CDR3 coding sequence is TGTGCCAGCAGCCATGACAGGGCTGGAAACACCATATATTTT. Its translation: CASSHDRAGNTIYF.